The 10 T cell receptor beta chains below all came from one sample that was sequenced in a study of cytomegalovirus exposure and HLA in healthy donors (TCRdb year 2017). The library was built by means of the immunoSEQ multiplex PCR assay. For the multiplex PCR, a mixture combining 60 forward primers for TCR Vbeta segments and 13 reverse primers for TCR Jbeta segments was used. TCRdb holds this immuneACCESS table with in-frame rearrangements only. Some clones are missing; in checked studies, unresolved V genes explain under half, and the rest has no known cause. This sample gives about 260,000 clones in total; roughly two thirds of them show up just once. The ten largest clones represent under 3% of the sample. The sequenced material came from PBMCs. Source of these receptors: a female donor in good health and CMV-seronegative.

Only one count was recorded for this clone. The chain has TRBV7-6 and TRBJ2-1; 10 bases fit TRBD1. V gave up 8 bases and J gave up 2 bases; unmatched junction bases: 9. The germline V gene has CDR1 SGHVS and CDR2 FNYEAQ. The CDR3 length is 16 residues. The CDR3, as DNA: TGTGCCAGCTCAAACCCCGGGACAGGGGCCTACAATGAGCAGTTCTTC. This encodes CASSNPGTGAYNEQFF.

This chain links TRBV5-1 with TRBJ1-2, with no clear D. The CDR3 consists of 17 residues. The V gene lost 0 bases and the J gene lost 8 bases, with 23 bases spanning the gap. The germline V gene encodes CDR1 SGHRS and CDR2 YFSETQ. In DNA, the CDR3 is TGCGCCAGCAGCTTGGCTGAGACCGTAAGCCCGCGGGAGGGCTACACCTTC. This sequence encodes CASSLAETVSPREGYTF.

The gene calls are TRBV7-9 and TRBJ2-1, with D unclear. With 5 bases removed from V and 5 bases from J, the gap between germline ends came to 10 bases. CDR3 length: 13 amino acids. The germline CDR1 and CDR2 sequences are SEHNR and FQNEAQ (reference sequence). CDR3 amino acids: CASSRDTNNEQFF. The CDR3 DNA reads as TGTGCCAGCAGCCGAGACACCAACAATGAGCAGTTCTTC.

CDR3 sequence reads: CASSSRGNSYEQYF. The CDR3 DNA reads as TGTGCCAGCAGCTCCAGAGGGAACTCCTACGAGCAGTACTTC. V and J are TRBV13 and TRBJ2-7; the D gene is possibly TRBD2 (5 bases). V was clipped by 4 bases and J by 0 bases, with 10 bases between them. CDR1 is PRHDT and CDR2 is FYEKMQ in the germline V gene (reference sequence). The CDR3 loop spans 14 amino acids.

The rearrangement uses TRBV28 and TRBJ1-2, with D unclear. This CDR3 comprises 13 residues. V dropped 6 bases and J dropped 5 bases, with 13 bases sitting between them. Germline CDR1 reads MDHEN; CDR2 reads SYDVKM. This CDR3 reads CASSPTGGYGYTF. CDR3 coding DNA: TGTGCCAGCAGCCCGACCGGAGGGTATGGCTACACCTTC.

The chain links TRBV4-2 to TRBJ2-5, with 14 positions matching TRBD2. Germline-derived CDR1 and CDR2 are LGHNA and YNFKEQ. The CDR3 consists of 20 residues. Unmatched junction bases numbered 19, after V lost 5 bases and J lost 5 bases. The CDR3 bases are TGTGCCAGCAGCTCGGACTCGACTAGCGGGAGGGGGAGACGGGAGGAGACCCAGTACTTC. Translating gives CASSSDSTSGRGRREETQYF.

This sequence joins TRBV25-1 and TRBJ2-3; possibly TRBD1 for D (6 bases). CDR1 is MGHDK, CDR2 SYGVNS, per germline. CDR3 length: 16 amino acids. Trimming removed 6 bases from V and 0 bases from J, with 16 bases in between. The CDR3 here is CASSTDRFTSTDTQYF. The CDR3, as DNA: TGTGCCAGCAGCACGGACAGATTTACTAGCACAGATACGCAGTATTTT.

The chain joins TRBV7-9 to TRBJ2-1, with 11 bases matching TRBD2. The CDR3 length is 15 residues. Germline V lookup: CDR1 SEHNR, CDR2 FQNEAQ (reference sequence). The V and J ends lost 5 bases and 4 bases, in that order; junction bases with no gene match: 4. In nucleotides, the CDR3 is TGTGCCAGCAGCCCACTAGCGGGGGAATACAATGAGCAGTTCTTC. This encodes CASSPLAGEYNEQFF.

The chain has TRBV15 and TRBJ1-4; TRBD1 might be the D (5 bases). The germline V and J ends were trimmed by 1 base and 8 bases, with 11 bases remaining between them. Germline-derived CDR1 and CDR2 are LNHNV and YYDKDF (reference sequence). This CDR3 region has 14 residues. DNA of the CDR3: TGTGCCACCAGCAGAGTCCAGGGTAACGAAAAACTGTTTTTT. Protein product: CATSRVQGNEKLFF.

The rearrangement links TRBV5-1 to TRBJ2-7; 10 nucleotides align to TRBD1. With V trimmed by 7 bases and J by 2 bases, 12 bases remained unmatched. Germline CDR1 reads SGHRS; CDR2 reads YFSETQ. This CDR3 region has 16 residues. This CDR3 reads CASASGTGAIPYEQYF. CDR3 sequence (DNA): TGCGCCAGCGCTTCCGGGACAGGGGCGATCCCCTACGAGCAGTACTTC.